Listed below are T cell receptor beta chains from one sample, sequenced in a study of T cell changes during pregnancy in multiple sclerosis. Produced via immunoSEQ multiplex PCR; TCRdb's table is partial and in-frame only. The table includes roughly 79,000 clones, 93% detected once. The source material was peripheral blood, sampled in the second trimester of pregnancy. Every receptor here comes from a female donor in good health, enrolled as a control in a pregnancy study. The conserved cysteine and the conserved F or W are not part of the CDR3 here. The order of the fields is V gene, CDR3 length, CDR3 protein.

TRBV11-2	12	ASSRAWGEDGYT
TRBV5-4	13	ASSLAGGTGAGYT
TRBV11-3	12	ASSLDPGQNTIY
TRBV19	13	ASKRQGNRAGGYT
TRBV15	14	ATSSEQRTGGIEQF
TRBV7-2	13	ASSSPTGGADTQY
TRBV2	9	ASNRANEQY
TRBV7-2	10	ASSPYTDTQY
TRBV23-1	16	ASSQSSPQGVTYNEQF
TRBV6-1	10	ASSELGQRAF
TRBV6-6	13	ASSTFQGGNTEAF
TRBV5-1	15	ASSFSTGFSGANVLT
TRBV6-5	13	ASSYMAGAFNEQF
TRBV7-9	12	ASSTGKSGGTIY
TRBV5-6	14	ASSLKAGGGSYEQY